The clone carrying this T cell receptor (beta chain) was observed a handful of times. Germline assignment: CDR1 SGHRS and CDR2 YFSETQ. The CDR3 totals 14 residues. The V gene lost 4 bases and the J gene lost 5 bases, with 14 bases spanning the gap. The record originates from a study of blood T cells in healthy people across ages. A second PCR of about 6 to 11 cycles used a sample-barcoded 5' primer and a J-beta primer mix. TCRdb re-derived calls from the 5' RACE reads in MiXCR, one entry per CDR3 protein. The sample shows hundreds of thousands of distinct CDR3 sequences, 52% of them seen only once. The V gene is TRBV5-1, the J gene TRBJ2-3; unclear D gene. The sequenced sample was blood. The receptor was derived from an elderly woman in good health. CDR3 amino acids: CASSPGQVEDTQYF. DNA of the CDR3: TGCGCCAGCAGCCCCGGGCAGGTGGAAGATACGCAGTATTTT.